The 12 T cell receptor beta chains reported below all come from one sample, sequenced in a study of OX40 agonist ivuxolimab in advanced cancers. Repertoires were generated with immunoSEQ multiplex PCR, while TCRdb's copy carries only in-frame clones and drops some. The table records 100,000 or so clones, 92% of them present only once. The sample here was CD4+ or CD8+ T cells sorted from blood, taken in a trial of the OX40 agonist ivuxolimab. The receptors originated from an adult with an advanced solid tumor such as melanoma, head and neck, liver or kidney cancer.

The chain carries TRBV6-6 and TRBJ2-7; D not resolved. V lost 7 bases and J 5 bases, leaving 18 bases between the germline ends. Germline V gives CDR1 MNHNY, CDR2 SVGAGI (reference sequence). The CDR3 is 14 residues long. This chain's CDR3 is CASNDFPGTNEQYF. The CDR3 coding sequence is TGTGCCAGCAATGACTTTCCAGGTACGAACGAGCAGTACTTC.

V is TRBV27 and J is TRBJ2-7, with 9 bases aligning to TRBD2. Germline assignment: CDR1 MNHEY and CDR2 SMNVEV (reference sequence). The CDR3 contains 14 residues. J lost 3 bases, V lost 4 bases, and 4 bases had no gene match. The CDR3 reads CASSSLAGIYEQYF. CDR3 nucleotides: TGTGCCAGCAGTTCCCTAGCGGGGATCTACGAGCAGTACTTC.

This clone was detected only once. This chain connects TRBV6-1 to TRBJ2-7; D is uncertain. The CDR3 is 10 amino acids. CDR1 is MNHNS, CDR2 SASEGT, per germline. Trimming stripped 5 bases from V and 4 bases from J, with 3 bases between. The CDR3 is CASSLYEQYF. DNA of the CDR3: TGTGCCAGCAGTTTATACGAGCAGTACTTC.

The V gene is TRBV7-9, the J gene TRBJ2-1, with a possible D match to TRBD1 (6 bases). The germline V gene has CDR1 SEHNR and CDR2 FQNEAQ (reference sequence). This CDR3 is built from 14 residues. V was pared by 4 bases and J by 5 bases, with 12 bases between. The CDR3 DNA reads TGTGCCAGCAGCTCAAGGGACACACACAATGAGCAGTTCTTC. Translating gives CASSSRDTHNEQFF.

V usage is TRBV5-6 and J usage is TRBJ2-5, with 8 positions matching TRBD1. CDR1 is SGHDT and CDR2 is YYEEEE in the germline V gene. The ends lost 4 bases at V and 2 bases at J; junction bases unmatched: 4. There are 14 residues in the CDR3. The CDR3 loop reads CASSTWDRQETQYF. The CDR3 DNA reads TGTGCCAGCAGCACTTGGGACAGGCAAGAGACCCAGTACTTC.

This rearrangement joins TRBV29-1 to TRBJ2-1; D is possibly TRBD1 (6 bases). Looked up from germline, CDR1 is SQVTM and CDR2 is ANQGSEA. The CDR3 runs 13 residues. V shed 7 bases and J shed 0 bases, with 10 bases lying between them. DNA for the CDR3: TGCAGCGCCGAAGGGGGCTCCTACAATGAGCAGTTCTTC. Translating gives CSAEGGSYNEQFF.

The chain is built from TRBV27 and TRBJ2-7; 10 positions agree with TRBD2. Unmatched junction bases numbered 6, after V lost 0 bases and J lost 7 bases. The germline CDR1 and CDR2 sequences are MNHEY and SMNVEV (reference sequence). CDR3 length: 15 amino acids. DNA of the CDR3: TGTGCCAGCAGTTTATCGGCTAGCGGGAGACTGGAGCAGTACTTC. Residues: CASSLSASGRLEQYF.

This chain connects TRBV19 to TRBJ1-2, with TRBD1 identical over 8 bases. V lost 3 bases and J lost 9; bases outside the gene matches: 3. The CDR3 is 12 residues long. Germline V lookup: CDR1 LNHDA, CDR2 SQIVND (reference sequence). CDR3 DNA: TGTGCCAGTAGTATCGACAGGGGCAGCTACACCTTC. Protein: CASSIDRGSYTF.

DNA for the CDR3: TGCGCCAGCAGCCAGGAGGTCCTGGGCACAGATACGCAGTATTTT. Its translation: CASSQEVLGTDTQYF. V is TRBV4-1 and J is TRBJ2-3; D perhaps matches TRBD2 (5 bases). V was pared by 3 bases and J by 1 base, with 11 bases between. Germline CDR1 MGHRA, CDR2 YSYEKL. The CDR3 runs 15 residues.

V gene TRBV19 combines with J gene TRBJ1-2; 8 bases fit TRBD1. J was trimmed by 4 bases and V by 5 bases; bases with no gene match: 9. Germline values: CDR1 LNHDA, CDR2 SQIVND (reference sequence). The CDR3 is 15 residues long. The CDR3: CASSPGSGGSYGYTF. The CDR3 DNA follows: TGTGCCAGTAGTCCCGGTTCAGGGGGCAGCTATGGCTACACCTTC. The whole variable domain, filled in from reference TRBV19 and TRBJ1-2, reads DGGITQSPKYLFRKEGQNVTLSCEQNLNHDAMYWYRQDPGQGLRLIYYSQIVNDFQKGDIAEGYSVSREKKESFPLTVTSAQKNPTAFYLCASSPGSGGSYGYTFGSGTRLTVV.

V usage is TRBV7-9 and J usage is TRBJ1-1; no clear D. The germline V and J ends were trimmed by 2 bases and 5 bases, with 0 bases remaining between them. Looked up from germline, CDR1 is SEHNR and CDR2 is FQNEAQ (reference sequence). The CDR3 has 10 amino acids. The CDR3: CASSLTEAFF. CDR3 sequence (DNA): TGTGCCAGCAGCTTAACTGAAGCTTTCTTT.

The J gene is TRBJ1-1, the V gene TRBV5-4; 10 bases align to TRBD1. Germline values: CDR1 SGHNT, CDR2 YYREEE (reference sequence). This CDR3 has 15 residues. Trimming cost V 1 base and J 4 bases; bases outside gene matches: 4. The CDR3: CASSLKGQGPTEAFF. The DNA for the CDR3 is TGTGCCAGCAGCTTGAAGGGACAGGGGCCCACTGAAGCTTTCTTT.